This T cell receptor (beta chain) was identified in a study of T cell responses to AZD1222 COVID-19 vaccine. This table comes from immunoSEQ multiplex PCR, and its TCRdb copy is limited to in-frame clones, with some not included. The sample shows about 140,000 clones, 89% of them seen only once. This CDR3 is 14 amino acids long. V lost 6 bases and J lost 7, with 13 bases in between. Per the germline V gene, CDR1 is LGHDT and CDR2 is YNNKEL (reference sequence). Sequenced here: peripheral blood, sampled on day 0 of AZD1222 vaccination. The receptor comes from an adult in good health. V usage is TRBV3-1 (or the pseudogene TRBV3-2) and J usage is TRBJ1-6, with no clear D. The CDR3 region is CASSREISNSPLHF. The CDR3 DNA is TGTGCCAGCAGTCGGGAGATATCAAATTCACCCCTCCACTTT.